A single sample is the source of the 2 T cell receptor beta chains below, sequenced in a study of tumor and adjacent non-tumor tissue in lung cancer. The template was RNA from unsorted bulk tissue. Three rounds of nested PCR, following a modified ARM-PCR protocol, produced the TCRbeta library. TCRdb ran MiXCR on the multiplex PCR reads and lists one entry per CDR3 protein. The sample lists under 150,000 distinct CDR3 sequences; approximately 64% were seen once. Material: lung tumor tissue. These receptor sequences come from a man aged 60 to 69 with small cell lung cancer.

This clonotype has only one observation. This rearrangement joins TRBV6-5 to TRBJ2-7; 11 bases map to TRBD2. Germline assignment: CDR1 MNHEY and CDR2 SVGAGI. J was trimmed by 7 bases and V by 2 bases; bases with no gene match: 10. The CDR3 totals 16 residues. The CDR3 sequence: CASSYGTSGLVKEQYF. DNA for the CDR3: TGTGCCAGCAGTTACGGGACTAGCGGACTAGTTAAGGAGCAGTACTTC.

V is TRBV24-1 and J is TRBJ2-7; TRBD1 agrees at 9 bases. CDR1 is KGHDR and CDR2 is SFDVKD in the germline V gene. The CDR3 totals 15 residues. The ends lost 4 bases at V and 5 bases at J; junction bases unmatched: 8. CDR3 protein: CATSDPGQGSNEQYF. DNA of the CDR3: TGTGCCACCAGTGACCCGGGACAGGGTAGCAACGAGCAGTACTTC.